This T cell receptor beta chain was identified in a study of CD8 T cells in ankylosing spondylitis. One entry per CDR3 protein results from TCRdb running MiXCR on the 5' RACE reads. The profile covers 350,000 to 450,000 distinct CDR3 sequences, with 20% to 25% appearing a single time and 13% taken by the ten largest. This clonotype was counted a few times. Germline loops: CDR1 SEHNR, CDR2 FQNEAQ (reference sequence). This CDR3 contains 15 residues. With V trimmed by 6 bases and J by 3 bases, 8 bases remained unmatched. The chain is built from TRBV7-9 and TRBJ2-7; 10 bases are shared with TRBD1. Sequences were obtained from blood, either unsorted or a sorted T cell fraction (not recorded which). The origin of this receptor is a male donor with ankylosing spondylitis or in good health (not recorded which). The CDR3 is CASRGTGANYYEQYF. CDR3 bases: TGTGCCAGCAGAGGGACAGGGGCCAATTACTACGAGCAGTACTTC.